This TCR beta chain was identified in a study of CDR3 diversity in severe acne. TCRdb used MiXCR to reprocess the PCR reads, holding one entry per CDR3 protein. This table has about 97,000 distinct CDR3 sequences, roughly half appearing once. In germline, CDR1 is SEHNR, CDR2 FQNEAQ (reference sequence). This CDR3 is built from 14 residues. The V segment lost 3 bases and the J segment 10 bases; nucleotides outside the gene matches: 3. The receptor's source is a male donor with acne. The gene calls are TRBV7-9 and TRBJ1-6, with 10 bases aligning to TRBD1. What was sequenced was blood. The CDR3 DNA reads TGTGCCAGCAGCTTGGGACAGGGGACCTCACCCCTCCACTTT. Its translation: CASSLGQGTSPLHF.